Listed below are T cell receptor beta chains from one sample, sequenced in a study of patients and donors after allogeneic stem cell transplantation. MiXCR, applied by TCRdb to the RT-PCR reads, yields one record per CDR3 protein. The data show approximately 99,000 distinct CDR3 sequences, around 36% seen once. The material sequenced was blood, either unsorted or a sorted T cell fraction (not recorded which). These receptors all come from a human donor who was either an allogeneic HSCT recipient or a stem cell or donor lymphocyte infusion donor (not recorded which). It is not recorded whose cells these are; they may come from a transplant donor. CDR3s include the opening cysteine and the closing phenylalanine or tryptophan. Each record gives: V gene, clone size, CDR3 length, J gene, D gene, CDR3 protein, CDR3 DNA. D genes are given only for firm matches. Expanded clones are given a class, and other clones once, few, many or no size at all.

>TRBV20-1|.|16|TRBJ1-5|TRBD1
CSARDSLYYSNQPQHF
TGCAGTGCCAGGGACAGCTTATACTATAGCAATCAGCCCCAGCATTTT
>TRBV12-3/TRBV12-4|few|14|TRBJ1-3|.
CASSFYGAGNTIYF
TGTGCCAGCAGTTTTTATGGGGCCGGAAACACCATATATTTT
>TRBV7-2|few|15|TRBJ2-3|.
CASSLRGLSTDTQYF
TGTGCCAGCAGCTTGCGCGGCCTCAGCACAGATACGCAGTATTTT
>TRBV12-3/TRBV12-4|many|14|TRBJ1-2|TRBD1
CATRTGGGEDGYTF
TGTGCCACCAGGACAGGAGGAGGGGAGGATGGCTACACCTTC
>TRBV24-1|once|18|TRBJ2-1|TRBD2
CATSDIPVAGRAYNEQFF
TGTGCCACCAGTGATATTCCCGTAGCGGGGAGGGCCTACAATGAGCAGTTCTTC
>TRBV2|.|13|TRBJ1-4|.
CATGGTRSEKLFF
TGTGCCACCGGAGGGACAAGGAGTGAAAAACTGTTTTTT
>TRBV20-1|few|14|TRBJ1-2|.
CSARAQGSPYGYTF
TGCAGTGCTAGGGCCCAGGGAAGTCCGTATGGCTACACCTTC
>TRBV20-1|few|15|TRBJ1-2|.
CSARESGAPFYGYTF
TGCAGTGCTAGAGAATCGGGGGCGCCGTTCTATGGCTACACCTTC
>TRBV6-2/TRBV6-3|.|12|TRBJ1-2|.
CASSKDRYGYTF
TGTGCCAGCAGTAAGGACCGTTATGGCTACACCTTC
>TRBV12-3/TRBV12-4|.|14|TRBJ2-5|TRBD2
CASRQGLVVETQYF
TGTGCCAGCAGACAGGGACTAGTTGTAGAGACCCAGTACTTC